These T cell receptor beta chains were read from a single sample in a study of cytomegalovirus exposure and HLA in healthy donors. Sequencing used immunoSEQ multiplex PCR; TCRdb keeps in-frame clones, though not all of them. The sample has fewer than 150,000 clones; roughly 79% are singletons. The sample was PBMCs. These TCRs come from a man aged 25-45 years in good health and CMV-seropositive. The CDR3 runs from the conserved cysteine through the conserved F or W. A D gene is named only where the DNA matches it firmly. Size tells how often a clone was seen (once, few, many) or the class of an expanded clone, and some rows leave it out.

cdr3_aa: CASSPPGVHGYTF; cdr3_nt: TGTGCCAGCAGCCCCCCCGGGGTCCATGGCTACACCTTC; d_call: NA; j_call: TRBJ1-2; v_call: TRBV9; clone_size: NA
cdr3_aa: CASSVNSGEKLFF; cdr3_nt: TGTGCCAGCAGTGTGAACAGTGGTGAAAAACTGTTTTTT; d_call: NA; j_call: TRBJ1-4; v_call: TRBV25-1; clone_size: once
cdr3_aa: CASSFTQTSGRTYEQYF; cdr3_nt: TGTGCCAGCAGTTTCACCCAGACTAGCGGGAGAACCTACGAGCAGTACTTC; d_call: TRBD2; j_call: TRBJ2-7; v_call: TRBV27; clone_size: NA
cdr3_aa: CASSEETGGSNQPQHF; cdr3_nt: TGTGCCAGCAGTGAAGAAACAGGGGGTAGTAATCAGCCCCAGCATTTT; d_call: TRBD1; j_call: TRBJ1-5; v_call: TRBV2; clone_size: NA
cdr3_aa: CASSRGQGSSGANVLTF; cdr3_nt: TGTGCCAGCTCACGAGGACAGGGAAGCTCTGGGGCCAACGTCCTGACTTTC; d_call: TRBD1; j_call: TRBJ2-6; v_call: TRBV18; clone_size: once
cdr3_aa: CAIGDYSGNTIYF; cdr3_nt: TGTGCCATCGGCGACTACTCTGGAAACACCATATATTTT; d_call: NA; j_call: TRBJ1-3; v_call: TRBV10-3; clone_size: once
cdr3_aa: CASSPRQMNTGELFF; cdr3_nt: TGTGCCAGCTCACCACGCCAGATGAACACCGGGGAGCTGTTTTTT; d_call: NA; j_call: TRBJ2-2; v_call: TRBV18; clone_size: NA
cdr3_aa: CASSPAGGYNEQFF; cdr3_nt: TGCGCCAGCAGCCCGGCGGGGGGCTACAATGAGCAGTTCTTC; d_call: TRBD2; j_call: TRBJ2-1; v_call: TRBV5-1; clone_size: few
cdr3_aa: CASSGMLGTEAFF; cdr3_nt: TGTGCCAGCTCAGGGATGCTGGGGACTGAAGCTTTCTTT; d_call: NA; j_call: TRBJ1-1; v_call: TRBV2; clone_size: NA
cdr3_aa: CASSLAGTSWDEQFF; cdr3_nt: TGCGCCAGCAGCTTGGCTGGGACTAGCTGGGATGAGCAGTTCTTC; d_call: TRBD2; j_call: TRBJ2-1; v_call: TRBV5-1; clone_size: once
cdr3_aa: CASSRAMEGRTEAFF; cdr3_nt: TGTGCCAGCAGCCGGGCCATGGAGGGTAGGACTGAAGCTTTCTTT; d_call: NA; j_call: TRBJ1-1; v_call: TRBV6-5; clone_size: NA
cdr3_aa: CASSDGGSSYNEQFF; cdr3_nt: TGTGCCAGCAGTGACGGGGGTAGCTCCTACAATGAGCAGTTCTTC; d_call: NA; j_call: TRBJ2-1; v_call: TRBV9; clone_size: NA
cdr3_aa: CASSFEGNIQYF; cdr3_nt: TGTGCCAGCAGCTTCGAGGGAAACATTCAGTACTTC; d_call: NA; j_call: TRBJ2-4; v_call: TRBV7-2; clone_size: NA
cdr3_aa: CASSESGLINYGYTF; cdr3_nt: TGTGCCAGCAGCGAAAGCGGTTTAATCAACTATGGCTACACCTTC; d_call: NA; j_call: TRBJ1-2; v_call: TRBV27; clone_size: NA
cdr3_aa: CASTSGPGNTEAFF; cdr3_nt: TGTGCCAGCACCTCAGGGCCCGGGAACACTGAAGCTTTCTTT; d_call: NA; j_call: TRBJ1-1; v_call: TRBV7-2; clone_size: NA
cdr3_aa: CASSLGGGRRSLQETQYF; cdr3_nt: TGTGCCAGCAGCTTGGGAGGGGGACGGAGGAGTTTACAAGAGACCCAGTACTTC; d_call: NA; j_call: TRBJ2-5; v_call: TRBV5-8; clone_size: NA
cdr3_aa: CASSLDRNYGYTF; cdr3_nt: TGTGCCAGCAGCTTGGACAGGAACTATGGCTACACCTTC; d_call: NA; j_call: TRBJ1-2; v_call: TRBV5-6; clone_size: NA
cdr3_aa: CASSRRTGTEAFF; cdr3_nt: TGTGCCAGTAGTCGACGGACAGGCACTGAAGCTTTCTTT; d_call: TRBD1; j_call: TRBJ1-1; v_call: TRBV19; clone_size: NA
cdr3_aa: CASGSPTGGSFEAFF; cdr3_nt: TGTGCTAGTGGTTCTCCGACAGGTGGGTCGTTCGAAGCTTTCTTT; d_call: NA; j_call: TRBJ1-1; v_call: TRBV12-5; clone_size: once
cdr3_aa: CSVTGDTGNTIYF; cdr3_nt: TGCAGCGTGACAGGGGACACTGGAAACACCATATATTTT; d_call: TRBD1; j_call: TRBJ1-3; v_call: TRBV29-1; clone_size: NA
cdr3_aa: CASSLGTPLNEQFF; cdr3_nt: TGTGCCAGCAGCTTAGGAACTCCTCTTAATGAGCAGTTCTTC; d_call: NA; j_call: TRBJ2-1; v_call: TRBV7-2; clone_size: NA
cdr3_aa: CASSLVGRANTGELFF; cdr3_nt: TGCGCCAGCAGCTTAGTCGGGAGAGCGAACACCGGGGAGCTGTTTTTT; d_call: NA; j_call: TRBJ2-2; v_call: TRBV5-1; clone_size: many
cdr3_aa: CASSPKGRLVRISGELFF; cdr3_nt: TGTGCCAGCAGCCCCAAGGGACGACTAGTTCGAATTTCCGGGGAGCTGTTTTTT; d_call: NA; j_call: TRBJ2-2; v_call: TRBV4-2; clone_size: NA
cdr3_aa: CASSLGEVYGYTF; cdr3_nt: TGCGCCAGCAGCTTGGGAGAGGTCTATGGCTACACCTTC; d_call: NA; j_call: TRBJ1-2; v_call: TRBV5-1; clone_size: NA
cdr3_aa: CASSQGQRNTEAFF; cdr3_nt: TGTGCCAGCAGCCAGGGACAGCGGAACACTGAAGCTTTCTTT; d_call: TRBD1; j_call: TRBJ1-1; v_call: TRBV5-4; clone_size: NA
cdr3_aa: CASSLMSHNTGELFF; cdr3_nt: TGTGCCAGCAGCTTAATGAGCCATAACACCGGGGAGCTGTTTTTT; d_call: NA; j_call: TRBJ2-2; v_call: TRBV7-3; clone_size: NA
cdr3_aa: CASSYLPSGGYEQYF; cdr3_nt: TGTGCCAGCAGTTACCTCCCTAGCGGGGGGTACGAGCAGTACTTC; d_call: TRBD2; j_call: TRBJ2-7; v_call: TRBV6-5; clone_size: NA
cdr3_aa: CATSSSGEGIGFF; cdr3_nt: TGTGCCACCAGCAGTAGCGGGGAGGGGATCGGGTTCTTC; d_call: TRBD2; j_call: TRBJ2-1; v_call: TRBV15; clone_size: NA
cdr3_aa: CASSADLTGSYGYTF; cdr3_nt: TGTGCCAGCAGCGCGGACCTCACAGGGAGCTATGGCTACACCTTC; d_call: NA; j_call: TRBJ1-2; v_call: TRBV5-6; clone_size: NA
cdr3_aa: CASSRQGLNTEAFF; cdr3_nt: TGTGCCAGTAGTCGACAGGGATTGAACACTGAAGCTTTCTTT; d_call: TRBD1; j_call: TRBJ1-1; v_call: TRBV19; clone_size: NA
cdr3_aa: CASSQDMGQLNTGELFF; cdr3_nt: TGCGCCAGCAGCCAAGATATGGGACAACTGAACACCGGGGAGCTGTTTTTT; d_call: NA; j_call: TRBJ2-2; v_call: TRBV4-1; clone_size: NA
cdr3_aa: CAISESTGEKLFF; cdr3_nt: TGTGCCATCAGTGAGTCCACGGGAGAAAAACTGTTTTTT; d_call: NA; j_call: TRBJ1-4; v_call: TRBV10-3; clone_size: NA
cdr3_aa: CASSELFREKLFF; cdr3_nt: TGTGCCAGCAGTGAACTTTTCCGTGAAAAACTGTTTTTT; d_call: NA; j_call: TRBJ1-4; v_call: TRBV6-1; clone_size: NA
cdr3_aa: CASSADRNTEAFF; cdr3_nt: TGTGCCAGCAGTGCGGACAGGAACACTGAAGCTTTCTTT; d_call: NA; j_call: TRBJ1-1; v_call: TRBV2; clone_size: NA
cdr3_aa: CASSIGGQGYTF; cdr3_nt: TGTGCCAGTAGTATAGGGGGACAGGGCTACACCTTC; d_call: TRBD1; j_call: TRBJ1-2; v_call: TRBV19; clone_size: once
cdr3_aa: CASSLFSEAEQFF; cdr3_nt: TGTGCCAGCTCACTTTTCTCTGAAGCTGAGCAGTTCTTC; d_call: NA; j_call: TRBJ2-1; v_call: TRBV18; clone_size: NA
cdr3_aa: CASSATGDTEAFF; cdr3_nt: TGTGCCAGCAGCGCAACAGGGGACACTGAAGCTTTCTTT; d_call: TRBD1; j_call: TRBJ1-1; v_call: TRBV7-2; clone_size: NA
cdr3_aa: CASRGGLGGAAEAFF; cdr3_nt: TGCGCCAGCAGAGGGGGCTTAGGGGGTGCGGCTGAAGCTTTCTTT; d_call: TRBD1; j_call: TRBJ1-1; v_call: TRBV10-2; clone_size: NA
cdr3_aa: CASSQDFHEQYF; cdr3_nt: TGTGCCAGCAGCCAAGACTTCCACGAGCAGTACTTC; d_call: NA; j_call: TRBJ2-7; v_call: TRBV4-2; clone_size: NA
cdr3_aa: CASSSGTEGGPQHF; cdr3_nt: TGCGCCAGCAGCTCTGGGACGGAGGGTGGGCCCCAGCATTTT; d_call: NA; j_call: TRBJ1-5; v_call: TRBV5-1; clone_size: once
cdr3_aa: CASSPGDRVGNTIYF; cdr3_nt: TGCGCCAGCAGCCCAGGCGACAGGGTAGGAAACACCATATATTTT; d_call: TRBD1; j_call: TRBJ1-3; v_call: TRBV5-1; clone_size: once
cdr3_aa: CASSARVADTQYF; cdr3_nt: TGTGCCAGCAGTGCCAGGGTGGCAGATACGCAGTATTTT; d_call: NA; j_call: TRBJ2-3; v_call: TRBV2; clone_size: NA
cdr3_aa: CAIGGGWGQDTQYF; cdr3_nt: TGTGCCATCGGGGGTGGCTGGGGACAAGATACGCAGTATTTT; d_call: NA; j_call: TRBJ2-3; v_call: TRBV10-3; clone_size: NA
cdr3_aa: CASSYEGGDTEAFF; cdr3_nt: TGTGCCAGCAGTTATGAGGGTGGAGACACTGAAGCTTTCTTT; d_call: NA; j_call: TRBJ1-1; v_call: TRBV2; clone_size: few
cdr3_aa: CASTPTRNTEAFF; cdr3_nt: TGTGCCAGCACACCTACTAGGAACACTGAAGCTTTCTTT; d_call: NA; j_call: TRBJ1-1; v_call: TRBV2; clone_size: NA
cdr3_aa: CASSTGLTNSEAFF; cdr3_nt: TGCGCCAGCAGTACGGGACTAACTAATTCTGAAGCTTTCTTT; d_call: NA; j_call: TRBJ1-1; v_call: TRBV5-1; clone_size: once
cdr3_aa: CASSLKGTVSTDTQYF; cdr3_nt: TGCGCCAGCAGCCTTAAAGGGACAGTCAGCACAGATACGCAGTATTTT; d_call: TRBD1; j_call: TRBJ2-3; v_call: TRBV5-1; clone_size: NA
cdr3_aa: CASSPQRGDYNEQFF; cdr3_nt: TGTGCCAGCAGCCCCCAGCGGGGGGATTACAATGAGCAGTTCTTC; d_call: TRBD2; j_call: TRBJ2-1; v_call: TRBV11-2; clone_size: NA
cdr3_aa: CASSFREAANTEAFF; cdr3_nt: TGTGCCAGCAGCTTCAGGGAGGCGGCGAACACTGAAGCTTTCTTT; d_call: NA; j_call: TRBJ1-1; v_call: TRBV7-8; clone_size: NA
cdr3_aa: CASSARQGYEQYF; cdr3_nt: TGTGCCAGCAGTGCCCGACAGGGCTACGAGCAGTACTTC; d_call: TRBD1; j_call: TRBJ2-7; v_call: TRBV2; clone_size: NA
cdr3_aa: CASSISGLGEKLFF; cdr3_nt: TGTGCCAGTAGTATTTCGGGGTTAGGTGAAAAACTGTTTTTT; d_call: NA; j_call: TRBJ1-4; v_call: TRBV19; clone_size: NA
cdr3_aa: CASSPGLNYNSPLHF; cdr3_nt: TGTGCCAGCAGCCCCGGGTTGAACTATAATTCACCCCTCCACTTT; d_call: NA; j_call: TRBJ1-6; v_call: TRBV7-2; clone_size: NA
cdr3_aa: CASSLGTFSGNEQFF; cdr3_nt: TGTGCCAGCAGCCTCGGGACTTTTAGCGGTAATGAGCAGTTCTTC; d_call: NA; j_call: TRBJ2-1; v_call: TRBV7-2; clone_size: once
cdr3_aa: CASSQVQAGGQETQYF; cdr3_nt: TGCGCCAGCAGCCAAGTCCAAGCGGGGGGCCAAGAGACCCAGTACTTC; d_call: TRBD2; j_call: TRBJ2-5; v_call: TRBV4-1; clone_size: NA
cdr3_aa: CASSPPTGESYGYTF; cdr3_nt: TGTGCCAGCAGTCCTCCCACAGGGGAGAGCTATGGCTACACCTTC; d_call: TRBD1; j_call: TRBJ1-2; v_call: TRBV6-5; clone_size: NA
cdr3_aa: CASSLSGSGPETQYF; cdr3_nt: TGCGCCAGCAGCTTGTCCGGGAGTGGGCCAGAGACCCAGTACTTC; d_call: NA; j_call: TRBJ2-5; v_call: TRBV5-1; clone_size: NA
cdr3_aa: CASSPPEEGKKTQYF; cdr3_nt: TGTGCCAGCAGCCCCCCCGAGGAGGGTAAAAAGACCCAGTACTTC; d_call: NA; j_call: TRBJ2-5; v_call: TRBV11-2; clone_size: NA
cdr3_aa: CASSQGLAGYNEQFF; cdr3_nt: TGTGCCAGCAGTCAGGGACTAGCGGGGTACAATGAGCAGTTCTTC; d_call: TRBD2; j_call: TRBJ2-1; v_call: TRBV6-5; clone_size: NA
cdr3_aa: CASSTSRGRGYEQYF; cdr3_nt: TGTGCCAGTAGTACCTCCCGCGGGAGAGGTTACGAGCAGTACTTC; d_call: TRBD2; j_call: TRBJ2-7; v_call: TRBV19; clone_size: NA